The 15 T cell receptor beta chains given below trace back to one sample, sequenced in a study of blood T cells in healthy people across ages. PCR was performed a second time for roughly 7 to 12 cycles using a sample-barcoded 5' primer and a J-beta primer mix. TCRdb fed the 5' RACE reads into MiXCR, producing one record per CDR3 protein. The data contain approximately 770,000 distinct CDR3 sequences, 58% of them singletons. Sequenced: blood. The receptors derive from a man between 25 and 39 years old in good health.

The gene calls are TRBV25-1 and TRBJ2-1; 7 positions match TRBD2. Per germline, CDR1 MGHDK and CDR2 SYGVNS. V shed 1 base, J shed 5 bases, and the junction held 8 bases outside the gene matches. This CDR3 comprises 16 residues. The CDR3 loop reads CASSELVGTTNNEQFF. CDR3 nucleotides: TGTGCCAGCAGTGAATTGGTGGGGACTACCAACAATGAGCAGTTCTTC.

Concerning this clonotype itself: The germline gene is not matched at one end of the junction; a read error may be the cause. This chain joins TRBV10-3 and TRBJ2-7; D unclear. CDR1 is ENHRY, CDR2 SYGVKD, per germline. The CDR3 loop spans 14 amino acids. The CDR3 bases are TGTGCCATCAGTGGGGCCGGACGCTCCTACGGGCAGTACTTC. It translates to CAISGAGRSYGQYF.

The chain joins TRBV3-1 to TRBJ2-1, with D possibly TRBD1 on 5 matching bases. Deletions cut 2 bases from V and 9 bases from J, with 14 bases between. CDR3 length equals 14 residues. Looked up from germline, CDR1 is LGHDT and CDR2 is YNNKEL (reference sequence). The CDR3 here is CASSQRSDSAEQFF. CDR3 nucleotides: TGTGCCAGCAGCCAAAGGTCCGACAGTGCTGAGCAGTTCTTC.

The chain couples TRBV27 to TRBJ2-7, with no clear D. Trimming took 6 bases from V and 1 from J, leaving 13 bases between them. Germline CDR1 and CDR2: MNHEY and SMNVEV (reference sequence). This CDR3 contains 14 residues. CDR3 DNA sequence: TGTGCCAGCAGGGAATTCGACCCTTCCTACGAGCAGTACTTC. This encodes CASREFDPSYEQYF.

The chain is built from TRBV4-1 and TRBJ1-5; D not certain. Germline V gene sequence: CDR1 MGHRA, CDR2 YSYEKL. The CDR3 extends over 15 amino acids. V was shortened by 4 bases and J by 4 bases, with 14 bases between the two germline ends. The CDR3: CASSPSYAGNQPQHF. The CDR3 DNA sequence: TGCGCCAGCAGCCCTTCCTACGCGGGGAATCAGCCCCAGCATTTT.

The chain is built from TRBV12-3 or TRBV12-4 and TRBJ2-1; 7 bases are shared with TRBD1. V shed 6 bases, J shed 9 bases, and the junction held 8 bases outside the gene matches. The CDR3 contains 13 residues. The CDR3 coding sequence is TGTGCCAGCAGACCCCAGGGGGAAACTGAGCAGTTCTTC. Amino acid sequence: CASRPQGETEQFF.

This clonotype was detected only a few times. The chain carries TRBV29-1 and TRBJ2-5; 10 bases align to TRBD2. V was clipped by 4 bases and J by 7 bases; unmatched bases: 9. This CDR3 spans 14 amino acids. Germline values: CDR1 SQVTM, CDR2 ANQGSEA. The CDR3, as DNA: TGCAGCGTTGTTCAAGCGGGGGGGGCTTGGACCCAGTACTTC. Its translation: CSVVQAGGAWTQYF.

This sequence joins TRBV20-1 and TRBJ2-1, with 10 positions matching TRBD1. J lost 7 bases, V lost 1 base, and 16 bases had no gene match. The CDR3 is made up of 18 amino acids. Germline values: CDR1 DFQATT, CDR2 SNEGSKA (reference sequence). CDR3 sequence reads: CSARGVMDSDRGQNEQFF. CDR3 in DNA: TGCAGTGCTAGAGGAGTGATGGACTCCGACAGGGGGCAAAATGAGCAGTTCTTC.

The chain is built from TRBV11-3 and TRBJ2-1; 7 nucleotides match TRBD1. V was clipped by 5 bases and J by 13 bases; unmatched bases: 8. In germline, CDR1 is SGHNT, CDR2 YENEEA. The length of the CDR3 is 12 residues. The CDR3 DNA sequence: TGTGCCAGCAGCCAAAGACAGGGAATACAGTTCTTC. This encodes CASSQRQGIQFF.

V is TRBV5-1 and J is TRBJ2-6; no definite D call. Trimming took 0 bases from V and 8 from J, leaving 9 bases between them. Germline assignment: CDR1 SGHRS and CDR2 YFSETQ. This CDR3 region has 14 residues. For the CDR3, the DNA is TGCGCCAGCAGCTTGGATGTAGGGACCAACGTCCTGACTTTC. Protein product: CASSLDVGTNVLTF. The entire variable domain, with the rest obtained from reference TRBV5-1 and TRBJ2-6, is as follows: KAGVTQTPRYLIKTRGQQVTLSCSPISGHRSVSWYQQTPGQGLQFLFEYFSETQRNKGNFPGRFSGRQFSNSRSEMNVSTLELGDSALYLCASSLDVGTNVLTFGAGSRLTVL.

This chain joins TRBV11-2 and TRBJ1-2; no firm D call. Trimming stripped 0 bases from V and 4 bases from J, with 12 bases between. Germline CDR1 and CDR2: SGHAT and FQNNGV. The CDR3 runs to 15 residues. This CDR3 reads CASSLEASSSYGYTF. The CDR3 nucleotides read TGTGCCAGCAGCTTAGAAGCAAGTAGTTCCTATGGCTACACCTTC. The full variable domain, its missing parts supplied by reference TRBV11-2 and TRBJ1-2, is EAGVAQSPRYKIIEKRQSVAFWCNPISGHATLYWYQQILGQGPKLLIQFQNNGVVDDSQLPKDRFSAERLKGVDSTLKIQPAKLEDSAVYLCASSLEASSSYGYTFGSGTRLTVV.

As regards this clonotype: This sequence may be a read error, since a much larger clone differs from it by one base. The J gene is TRBJ2-6, the V gene TRBV7-2, with D tentatively TRBD1 (5 bases). The germline V gene encodes CDR1 SGHTA and CDR2 FQGNSA. The CDR3 has 16 residues. CDR3 nucleotides: TGTGCCAGCAGCTTAGCGGCAAACTCTGGGGCCAACGTCCCGACTTTC. Translating it yields CASSLAANSGANVPTF.

The chain couples TRBV6-5 to TRBJ2-5, with 7 bases identical to TRBD2. The germline V gene has CDR1 MNHEY and CDR2 SVGAGI. This CDR3 has 15 residues. The V gene end was trimmed by 6 bases and the J gene end by 4 bases; junction bases not matched to a gene: 11. The CDR3 loop is CASRAFNGGGETQYF. As DNA, the CDR3 is TGTGCCAGCAGGGCCTTTAACGGCGGGGGAGAGACCCAGTACTTC.

This rearrangement joins TRBV5-1 to TRBJ1-4, with TRBD1 as a possible D gene (5 bases). This CDR3 spans 16 amino acids. Between the trimmed V and J ends, which lost 0 bases and 3 bases, there was a span of 12 bases. The V gene's germline CDR1 is SGHRS and CDR2 YFSETQ. CDR3 nucleotides: TGCGCCAGCAGCTTGGGGCAGGGCTTGGCTAATGAAAAACTGTTTTTT. It encodes CASSLGQGLANEKLFF.

The chain carries TRBV27 and TRBJ2-6, with TRBD1 matching 8 bases. CDR1 and CDR2 from the germline V gene are MNHEY and SMNVEV (reference sequence). This CDR3 is 15 amino acids long. The trim removed 6 bases at V and 2 bases at J, leaving 3 bases unmatched. The CDR3 sequence is CASRSGGAGANVLTF. The CDR3 DNA reads TGTGCCAGCAGGTCAGGGGGCGCTGGGGCCAACGTCCTGACTTTC.